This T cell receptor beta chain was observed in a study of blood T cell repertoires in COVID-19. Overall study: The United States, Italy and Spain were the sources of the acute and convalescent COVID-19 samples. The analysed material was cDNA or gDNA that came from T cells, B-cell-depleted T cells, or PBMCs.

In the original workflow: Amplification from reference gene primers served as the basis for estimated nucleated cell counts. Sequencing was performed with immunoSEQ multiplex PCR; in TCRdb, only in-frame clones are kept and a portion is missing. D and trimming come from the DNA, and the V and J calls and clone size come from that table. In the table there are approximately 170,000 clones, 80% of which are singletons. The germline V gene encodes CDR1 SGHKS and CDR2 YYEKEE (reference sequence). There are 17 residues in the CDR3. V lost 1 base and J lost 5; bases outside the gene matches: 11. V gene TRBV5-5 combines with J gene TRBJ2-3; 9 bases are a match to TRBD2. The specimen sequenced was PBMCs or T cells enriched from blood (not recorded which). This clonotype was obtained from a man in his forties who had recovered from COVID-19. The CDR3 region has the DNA TGTGCCAGCAGCTTGACTGGTGGCGGGGGGGCCAAAGATACGCAGTATTTT. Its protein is CASSLTGGGGAKDTQYF.